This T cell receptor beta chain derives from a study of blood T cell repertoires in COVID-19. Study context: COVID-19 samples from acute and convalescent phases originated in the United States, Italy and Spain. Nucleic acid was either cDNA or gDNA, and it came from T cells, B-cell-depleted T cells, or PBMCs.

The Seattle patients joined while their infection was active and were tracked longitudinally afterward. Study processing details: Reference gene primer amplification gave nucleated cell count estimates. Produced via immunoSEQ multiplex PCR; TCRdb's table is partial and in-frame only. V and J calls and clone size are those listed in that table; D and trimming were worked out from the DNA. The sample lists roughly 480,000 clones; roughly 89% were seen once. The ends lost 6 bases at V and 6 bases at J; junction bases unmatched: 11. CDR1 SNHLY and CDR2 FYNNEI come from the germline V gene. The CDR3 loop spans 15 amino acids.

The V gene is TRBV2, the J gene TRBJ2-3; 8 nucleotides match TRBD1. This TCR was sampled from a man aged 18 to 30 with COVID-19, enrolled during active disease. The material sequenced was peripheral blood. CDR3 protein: CASRNTKTGVDTQYF. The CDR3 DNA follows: TGTGCCAGCAGGAATACCAAGACAGGGGTGGATACGCAGTATTTT.